This is a list of T cell receptor beta chains from one sample in a study of identical twins. TCRdb ran MiXCR on the 5' RACE reads and lists one entry per CDR3 protein. The table includes 250,000 to 300,000 distinct CDR3 sequences, roughly 9.8% detected once. These data were also reused for a study on yellow fever vaccine responses in identical twins.

Specimen: CD8+ T cells sorted from blood. Every receptor here comes from a young woman in good health. Both conserved end residues are part of each CDR3. D genes are given only for firm matches. Clone size is stated in some rows and not others, as once, few, many or a class when expanded.

cdr3_length d_call j_call v_call clone_size cdr3_nt cdr3_aa
15 TRBD2 TRBJ2-1 TRBV11-2 . TGTGCCAGCGGACAGGGACTAGCGGGAATCAATGAGCAGTTCTTC CASGQGLAGINEQFF
15 TRBD2 TRBJ2-7 TRBV4-2 . TGTGCCAGCAGCCAGGGACTAGCGCTCTCCTACGAGCAGTACTTC CASSQGLALSYEQYF
19 . TRBJ1-5 TRBV21-1 . TGTGCCAGCAGCAGTTATACAGGAATGAGTGACTTTGATCGTCAGCCCCAGCATTTT CASSSYTGMSDFDRQPQHF
13 . TRBJ2-1 TRBV27 . TGTGCCAGCAGTTTATCCGTTTACAATGAGCAGTTCTTC CASSLSVYNEQFF
16 TRBD2 TRBJ2-1 TRBV20-1 . TGCAGTGCTAGAGGTGGCCTAGCGGGGTTGTACAATGAGCAGTTCTTC CSARGGLAGLYNEQFF
13 . TRBJ2-7 TRBV12-3/TRBV12-4 few TGTGCCAGCACCCTCGGCAGGGTCTACGAGCAGTACTTC CASTLGRVYEQYF
18 TRBD2 TRBJ2-5 TRBV12-3/TRBV12-4 . TGTGCCAGCAGTTCCCATGAGGGACTAGTGGGGGGGCAAGAGACCCAGTACTTC CASSSHEGLVGGQETQYF
14 . TRBJ1-1 TRBV20-1 many TGCAGTGCTAGAGAGGGCAGGGTGAACACTGAAGCTTTCTTT CSAREGRVNTEAFF
14 . TRBJ2-3 TRBV12-3/TRBV12-4 many TGTGCCAGCAGTTTAGGGGGTAGTATGGATACGCAGTATTTT CASSLGGSMDTQYF
14 . TRBJ2-7 TRBV13 many TGTGCCAGCAGCTCCAGGGACGGTACCTACGAGCAGTACTTC CASSSRDGTYEQYF
14 . TRBJ2-5 TRBV24-1 . TGTGCCACCAGTGACGGGTACCCTAAAGAGACCCAGTACTTC CATSDGYPKETQYF